This T cell receptor (beta chain) was sequenced during a study of cytomegalovirus exposure and HLA in healthy donors. In the study overall: The use of the same platform for the roughly 130 validation repertoires and the approximately 730 first-cohort repertoires was reported by a later analysis. Study-level results: Through in vitro validation, a few CMV-associated chains were shown to be specific for CMV antigens. Using the classifier, cytomegalovirus status was reportedly diagnosed with high specificity and sensitivity.

Clones were sequenced by immunoSEQ multiplex PCR, and TCRdb holds only the in-frame ones, with some missing. The sample holds 99,000 or so clones, around 86% seen once. The ends lost 4 bases at V and 4 bases at J; junction bases unmatched: 5. This CDR3 is 16 amino acids long. In germline, CDR1 is MDHEN, CDR2 SYDVKM. The sample holds one count of this clone. Its antigen is not known. The chain is built from TRBV28 and TRBJ2-1; 12 bases are a match to TRBD2. Sample: PBMCs. The clonotype was recovered from a woman between 18 and 29 years old in good health and CMV-seropositive. The CDR3 DNA reads as TGTGCCAGCAGTTATACTAGCGGGGGGATGTACAATGAGCAGTTCTTC. It codes for CASSYTSGGMYNEQFF.